Detailed here is one TCR beta chain. V gave up 5 bases and J gave up 5 bases, with 12 bases separating them. CDR1 MRHNA and CDR2 SNTAGT come from the germline V gene. The CDR3 length is 13 residues. These data belong to a study of OX40 agonist ivuxolimab in advanced cancers. The method was immunoSEQ multiplex PCR; TCRdb's version includes in-frame clones alone and lacks a portion of them. The data contain about 120,000 clones, roughly nine tenths of them singletons. Specimen: CD4+ or CD8+ T cells sorted from blood, collected in a trial of the OX40 agonist ivuxolimab. The J gene is TRBJ2-5, the V gene TRBV6-4; D is possibly TRBD2 (6 bases). This sequence was found in an adult with an advanced solid tumor such as melanoma, head and neck, liver or kidney cancer. The CDR3 loop is CASSSLRGETQYF. The CDR3 bases are TGTGCCAGCAGTTCCCTGCGGGGCGAGACCCAGTACTTC.